This T cell receptor beta chain stems from a study of shared clonotypes between healthy human individuals. Background on the study: CD8 memory received one plate per donor, CD8 naive two, CD4 memory three and CD4 naive three. Whole-study findings and limits: Shared across a few donors were around 5% of the naive CD4 clonotypes. Generation probabilities of non-shared clonotypes were lower (relative to those shared by all four donors).

Concerning this clone itself: What it binds is unknown.

Trimming at V came to 4 bases and at J to 4 bases, leaving 3 bases not matched to a gene. This CDR3 is built from 15 residues. The germline V gene encodes CDR1 SGHRS and CDR2 YFSETQ. Profiled with immunoSEQ multiplex PCR; TCRdb holds only in-frame clones, not every one. The sample shows 980,000 or so clones, 60% to 85% of them seen only once. All the donors were Caucasian adults who lived in Nashville, Tennessee. The chain combines TRBV5-1 with TRBJ2-2; 11 nucleotides agree with TRBD1. Sequenced sample: memory CD4+ T cells sorted from blood. Stated subset: CD45RA-negative fraction. The sequence came from a man between 18 and 35 years old in good health. The CDR3 loop reads CASSDGTGGTGELFF. CDR3 DNA: TGCGCCAGCAGCGACGGGACAGGGGGCACCGGGGAGCTGTTTTTT.